The entry below gives a single T cell receptor beta chain sequence along with its context. Germline-derived CDR1 and CDR2 are LNHDA and SQIVND (reference sequence). V was pared by 4 bases and J by 3 bases, with 7 bases between. The CDR3 has 13 amino acids. This specimen belongs to a study of cytomegalovirus exposure and HLA in healthy donors. The primer mix had 60 Vbeta and 13 Jbeta primers. Libraries were prepared by immunoSEQ multiplex PCR; TCRdb keeps only in-frame clonotypes and omits some of them. This table has over 130,000 clones, 82% appearing once. This TCR derives from a male donor in good health and CMV-seronegative. The V and J genes are TRBV19 and TRBJ1-5; D call uncertain. Sequenced: PBMCs. The CDR3 nucleotides are TGTGCCAGTAGTACTGAACACAATCAGCCCCAGCATTTT. Amino acids: CASSTEHNQPQHF. The complete variable domain, with remaining parts taken from reference TRBV19 and TRBJ1-5, reads DGGITQSPKYLFRKEGQNVTLSCEQNLNHDAMYWYRQDPGQGLRLIYYSQIVNDFQKGDIAEGYSVSREKKESFPLTVTSAQKNPTAFYLCASSTEHNQPQHFGDGTRLSIL.